One T cell receptor beta chain is described in this entry. No antigen is known for it. These data belong to a study of cytomegalovirus exposure and HLA in healthy donors. This CDR3 spans 14 amino acids. Germline values: CDR1 SGHNT, CDR2 YYREEE (reference sequence). Trimming cost V 0 bases and J 5 bases; bases outside gene matches: 4. Regarding the study as a whole: Sequencing likely produced, as an artifact, a cluster of highly shared sequence variants. Later work associated fewer than 20,000 TCR beta sequences with HLA alleles at 0.05 false discovery rate.

PCR amplification relied on 60 Vbeta primers (plus 13 Jbeta primers). Libraries were prepared by immunoSEQ multiplex PCR; TCRdb keeps only in-frame clonotypes and omits some of them. Across roughly 110,000 clones, the top ten clones capture approximately 6.2% of the sample. The sequence was obtained from a man aged 40-49 years in good health and CMV-seropositive. The rearrangement joins TRBV5-4 to TRBJ1-1; TRBD1 matches 7 bases. The sequenced material came from PBMCs. The CDR3 sequence is CASSLEGAWTEAFF. Written as DNA, the CDR3 is TGTGCCAGCAGCTTGGAGGGGGCGTGGACTGAAGCTTTCTTT.